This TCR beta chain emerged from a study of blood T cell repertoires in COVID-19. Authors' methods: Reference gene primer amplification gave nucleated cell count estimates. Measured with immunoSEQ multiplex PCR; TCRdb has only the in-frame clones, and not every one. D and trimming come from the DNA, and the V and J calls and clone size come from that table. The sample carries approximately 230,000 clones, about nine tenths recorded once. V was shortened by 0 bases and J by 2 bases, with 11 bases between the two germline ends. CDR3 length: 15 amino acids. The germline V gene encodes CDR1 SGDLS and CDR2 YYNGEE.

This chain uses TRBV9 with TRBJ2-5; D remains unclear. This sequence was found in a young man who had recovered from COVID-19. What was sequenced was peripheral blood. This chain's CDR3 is CASSVGGRSQETQYF. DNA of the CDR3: TGTGCCAGCAGCGTAGGTGGGCGAAGTCAAGAGACCCAGTACTTC.